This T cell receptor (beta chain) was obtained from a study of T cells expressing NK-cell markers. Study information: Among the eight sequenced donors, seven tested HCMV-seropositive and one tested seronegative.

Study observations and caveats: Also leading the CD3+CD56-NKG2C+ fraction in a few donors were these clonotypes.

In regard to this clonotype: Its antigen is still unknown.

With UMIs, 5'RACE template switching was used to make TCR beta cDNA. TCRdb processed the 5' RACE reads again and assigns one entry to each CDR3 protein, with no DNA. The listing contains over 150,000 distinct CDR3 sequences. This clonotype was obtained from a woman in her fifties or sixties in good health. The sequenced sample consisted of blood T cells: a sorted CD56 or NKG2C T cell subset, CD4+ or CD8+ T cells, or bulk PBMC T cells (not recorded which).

CDR3: CASLPMTGTYEQYF. The V and J genes are TRBV7-9 and TRBJ2-7; TCRdb lists TRBD1, though no DNA is available to test this call. Germline V lookup: CDR1 SEHNR, CDR2 FQNEAQ (reference sequence). The CDR3 length is 14 residues.